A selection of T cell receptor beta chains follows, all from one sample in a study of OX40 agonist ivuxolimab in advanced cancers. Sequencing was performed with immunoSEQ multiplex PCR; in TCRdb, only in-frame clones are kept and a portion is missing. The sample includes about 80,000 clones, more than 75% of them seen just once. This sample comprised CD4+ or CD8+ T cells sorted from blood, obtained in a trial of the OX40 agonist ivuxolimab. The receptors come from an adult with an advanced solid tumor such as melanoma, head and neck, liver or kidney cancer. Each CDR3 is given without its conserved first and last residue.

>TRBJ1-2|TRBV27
ASTYRGLGGYT
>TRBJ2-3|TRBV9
ASSTWGTDTQY
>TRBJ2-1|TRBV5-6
AFKAARALPNEQF
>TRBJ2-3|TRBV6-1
ASRVGSTDTQY
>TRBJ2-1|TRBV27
ASSPDRVNEQF
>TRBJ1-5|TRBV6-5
ASSYSSADIPH
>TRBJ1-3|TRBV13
ASSLGSPSGNTIY
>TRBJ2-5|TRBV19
ASSPSGGRKTQY
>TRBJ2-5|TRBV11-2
ASSLGTSGQETQY
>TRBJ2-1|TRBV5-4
ASSLGHGPGDEQF
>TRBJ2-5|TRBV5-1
ASSFDRTSGRLGVKETQY
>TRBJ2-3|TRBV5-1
ASSPWRAGGASPDTQY
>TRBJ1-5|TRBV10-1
ASSETSNQPQH
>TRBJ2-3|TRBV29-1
SWFGTDTQY
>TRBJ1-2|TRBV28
ASSQTGTNYGYT
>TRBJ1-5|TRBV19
ASSTTGAVEPQH
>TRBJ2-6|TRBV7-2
ASSLDTKASGANVLT
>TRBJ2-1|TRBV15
ATSSPRLAYNEQF
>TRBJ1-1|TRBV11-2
ASSRDRNTEAF
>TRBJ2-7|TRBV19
ASTPVRDNPYEQY
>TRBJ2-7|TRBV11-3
ASSGSSGNEQY